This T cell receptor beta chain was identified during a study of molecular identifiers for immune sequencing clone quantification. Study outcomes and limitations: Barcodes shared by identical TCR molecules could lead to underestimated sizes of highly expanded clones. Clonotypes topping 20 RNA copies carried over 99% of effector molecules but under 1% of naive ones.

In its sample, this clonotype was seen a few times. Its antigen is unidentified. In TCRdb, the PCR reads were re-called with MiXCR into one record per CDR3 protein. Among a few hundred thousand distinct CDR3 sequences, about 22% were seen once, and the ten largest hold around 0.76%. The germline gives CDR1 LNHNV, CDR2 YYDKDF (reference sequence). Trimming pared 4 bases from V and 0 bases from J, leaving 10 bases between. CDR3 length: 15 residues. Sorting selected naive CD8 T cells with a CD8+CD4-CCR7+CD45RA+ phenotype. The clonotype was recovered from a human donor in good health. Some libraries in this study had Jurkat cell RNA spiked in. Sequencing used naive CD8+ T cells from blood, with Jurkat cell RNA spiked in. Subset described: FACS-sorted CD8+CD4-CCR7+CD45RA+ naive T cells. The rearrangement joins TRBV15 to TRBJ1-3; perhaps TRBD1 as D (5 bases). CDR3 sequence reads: CATSNEGHSGNTIYF. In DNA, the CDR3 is TGTGCCACCAGCAACGAGGGGCACTCTGGAAACACCATATATTTT.